The source of this T cell receptor (beta chain) is a study of cytomegalovirus exposure and HLA in healthy donors (dated by TCRdb to the late 2010s). Study-wide context: An earlier analysis of 587 of the donors reported roughly 300 Gb of sequence data and around 100 million unique TCR beta sequences obtained from approximately 180 million T cells. The later analysis used no new phenotypic data to find candidate immune exposures, relying instead on TCR beta sequences and their occurrence across donors. The number of donors typed differed by locus, with about 629-640 for A, B, C, DRB1 and DQB1, around 500 for DQA1, approximately 570 for DPA1, and some 440 for DPB1. An early release covering about 600 HLA-typed donors comprised about 300 gigabases of sequencing data and tens of millions of unique TCR sequences. An earlier analysis of 450 to 750 of the donors used high-throughput TCR beta sequencing to judge whether each TCR beta V gene segment behaved as functional or pseudogenic. Using immunosequencing, the study profiled T cell repertoires from approximately 700 subjects and related those repertoires to cytomegalovirus serostatus. In a later genetic analysis, genome-wide SNP genotypes for 398 of the 666 donors were used, and that subset was treated as a discovery cohort. Along with the roughly 700-subject first cohort, a separate validation cohort of over a hundred different subjects was used. Donor age, sex, ethnicity and CMV serostatus were compiled alongside the repertoire data. The study aimed to test whether cataloging public T cell receptors could reveal signatures of past pathogen exposure. To predict cytomegalovirus infection status, the study brought together high-throughput TCR immunosequencing, statistical association of individual TCRs with disease status, and machine learning. Among a few hundred genotyped donors of the cohort, an average of around 240,000 unique TCR beta nucleotide sequences were sequenced per donor, approximately 20% of them non-productive. Roughly 5 DR-DQ haplotypes were handled as single units for association and clustering because linkage in the cohort was strong. Of the 350 to 450 genotyped donors, more than 75% were placed in the genetic ancestry cluster associated with self-reported Caucasian donors. Every repertoire in the discovery cohort had been generated on one and the same sequencing platform. A later analysis re-examined previously published TCR beta repertoires from just over 650 donors and added high-resolution HLA genotyping to investigate patterns of TCR occurrence. HLA typing covered class I and class II loci at four-digit resolution.

V is cut back by 6 bases and J by 9 bases, with 8 bases in the junction unmatched. The CDR3 sequence holds 12 residues, the cysteine and phenylalanine included. Here the CDR3 DNA is all that survives: 36 bases in frame from base 1. Looking up the germline V gene yields CDR1 MNHEY and CDR2 SVGAGI. In total, 666 healthy bone marrow donors made up the cohort. Cohort members were all nominally healthy when sampled, although unrecorded immune exposures were likely present. The donor was CMV seronegative and belonged to the group of 352 seronegative cohort members. Every donor gave a peripheral blood sample, and the peripheral blood mononuclear cells from that sample were used for TCR beta sequencing. Genomic DNA was extracted from the blood cell samples with the Qiagen DNeasy Blood Extraction Kit. Summary of the overall study and its limitations: In a later analysis, some 17,000 TCR beta sequences were associated with specific HLA alleles at a false discovery rate of 0.05. Correlated functional status among segregating V segments might reflect linkage disequilibrium, but an unknown experimental factor could not be ruled out. In an earlier analysis of 500 to 650 of the donors, most TCR beta V segments appeared in productive rearrangements about 87% or about 30% of the time, broadly matching IMGT annotations. According to the authors, the approach could potentially be generalized to other disease states and immunological phenotypes. A total of roughly 160 TCR beta chains were listed by the study as associated with cytomegalovirus. Most CMV-associated TCR beta chains appeared to be HLA-restricted in a later analysis, and the HLA associations seemed to be driven largely by CMV exposure. Cytomegalovirus status was reported to be diagnosed by the classifier with high specificity and sensitivity in both the original and validation cohorts. Some IMGT-functional V segments, including TRBV6-2 and TRBV6-3, could not be told apart with the 87-base-pair reads, so those segments were excluded. The presence/absence analyses assumed that sequencing depth was roughly uniform across donors, and that assumption may not be true. Because counts were too low, roughly 18 rarely observed V segments, including chromosome 9 orphons, were left out of the earlier analysis of a few hundred of the donors. In a later genetic analysis, fewer N-insertions in productive TCRs were reported among donors in an Asian-associated ancestry cluster than the approximately 710-donor mean. HLA typing was unavailable for some donors at each locus, so association tests used only the typed subset. A later analysis found that HLA-associated TCR beta chains were more clonally expanded and had lower generation probabilities than equally common non-associated chains. In a later analysis, TCR association rates were found to vary across HLA loci, with the most associated TCRs seen for DRB1 alleles and the fewest for HLA-C alleles. A further reported finding was that TCR beta sequences accurately predicted the HLA-A and HLA-B alleles for most subjects in the first cohort. A cluster of highly shared sequence variants was judged likely to be a technical artifact of the sequencing pipeline. An association between a missense DCLRE1C variant and V-gene and J-gene trimming of TCR beta chains was found in a later genetic analysis and replicated in an independent cohort. When HLA alleles, especially DR and DQ, strongly co-occurred, TCR associations were difficult to assign to individual alleles. Most TCR sequences were observed very rarely across donors, whereas some public TCRs were present in many individuals. This cohort had only TCR beta chains sequenced, and the lack of alpha or paired-chain data limited which features could be detected. A few of the identified cytomegalovirus-associated TCR beta chains were confirmed in vitro to be specific for cytomegalovirus antigens. Several of the top co-occurrence clusters appeared to be linked to parvovirus B19, influenza, CMV and Epstein-Barr virus, according to a later analysis. The only immune exposure information available for the cohort was CMV serostatus.

Libraries were built with the immunoSEQ multiplex PCR assay. For the multiplex PCR, a mixture combining 60 forward primers for TCR Vbeta segments and 13 reverse primers for TCR Jbeta segments was used. The CDR3 region of rearranged TCR beta genes was amplified from genomic DNA by a multiplex PCR assay. On the Illumina HiSeq System, the amplified TCR beta libraries were sequenced as 87-base-pair reads. The original pipeline was this. A later analysis counted about 80 million unique TCR beta chains across the 666 repertoires, and some 11 million of these chains were shared by at least two donors. To remove PCR and sequencing errors, raw reads were error-corrected and collapsed into unique sequences using a nearest-neighbor algorithm that merged closely related sequences. To assign V, D and J gene segments, CDR3 sequences were aligned to IMGT reference sequences. Each retained sequence needed at least a six-nucleotide match to both a V gene segment and a J gene segment. A rearrangement counted as productive if the CDR3 had no stop codons and remained in frame with V and J, and every other rearrangement counted as non-productive. CDR3 was defined by IMGT convention, running from the second conserved V-encoded cysteine to the conserved J-encoded phenylalanine. Sequences without an unambiguous match to a single V gene segment were excluded from the earlier analysis of about 600 of the donors. In an earlier analysis of approximately 590 of the donors, V segments were called functional above 56.7% productive rearrangements and were called segregating when the between-donor standard deviation exceeded 5%. A statistical classification framework was built for diagnosing cytomegalovirus status from the catalog of TCR beta chain sequences. A later analysis assigned V and J genes by comparing TCR nucleotide sequences with IMGT/GENE-DB human TR gene sequences. Using the TCRdist pipeline, a later analysis assigned CDR3 sequences along with most-parsimonious VDJ recombination scenarios. In a later analysis, every TCR beta chain was defined by the combination of its CDR3 amino acid sequence and its V-gene family, and reads without a unique V-gene family were dropped. As a way to deal with suspected cross-contamination and a sequencing artifact, a later analysis dropped roughly 600 nucleotide sequences that were highly shared and had low generation probability. In a later analysis, a clonal expansion index was calculated for each public chain from normalized within-repertoire ranks of inferred template counts. In a later analysis, generation probabilities were computed using a VDJ recombination model fitted to out-of-frame rearrangements, and the results were checked against IGoR. Hypergeometric tests were used in a later analysis to score TCR-TCR, TCR-HLA and TCR-CMV co-occurrence, with a repertoire-size bias correction applied to the TCR pairs. In a later analysis, false discovery rates were estimated by permuting HLA or CMV assignments 20 times. In a later analysis, co-occurring TCRs were grouped using DBSCAN, with TCRdist sequence similarity added in when clustering inside HLA-allele-positive subsets. Co-occurrence clustering excluded repertoires with fewer than 30,000 or more than 120,000 public chains, plus five with anomalous nucleotide sharing. TCRdb obtained this table from immuneACCESS and retained in-frame rearrangements with V and J assigned. These tables miss some clones; where compared with another copy, unresolved V genes account for less than half of the shortfall, and the remainder is unexplained. V, J and clone size are taken as reported in that table, and D and trimming were inferred from the DNA itself. The sample table records approximately 45,000 clones. The biggest ten clones account for 2.1% of the sample.

Worth noting for this clone: The antigen it recognizes is unknown.

The sequenced sample consisted of PBMCs. This clonotype was obtained from a woman between 35 and 50 years old in good health and CMV-seronegative. The chain is assembled from TRBV6-5 and TRBJ2-7, with TRBD2 identical over 7 junction bases. Here the CDR3 is given as CASSGTTGMQYF. The bases are TGTGCCAGCAGCGGGACTACGGGAATGCAGTACTTC.